At least ten counts were recorded for the clone carrying this T cell receptor beta chain. Its specificity is unknown. As part of library construction, unique molecular identifiers were attached to individual cDNA molecules. TCRdb independently ran MiXCR on the 5' RACE reads; one entry per CDR3 protein. The repertoire has 20,000 to 25,000 distinct CDR3 sequences, more than 3.5% of them found once; the top ten carry over 6.5%. This record comes from a study of early T cells in non-severe SARS-CoV-2 infection. Background on the study: The study sequenced bulk RNA from unsorted whole blood, with chains unpaired.

Study conclusions and caveats: Lookups in VDJdb leaned toward anti-spike CD8 responses and missed private and CD4 specificities.

The V and J ends lost 5 bases and 7 bases respectively, with 18 bases between them. The CDR3 loop spans 14 amino acids. In germline, CDR1 is MNHEY, CDR2 SVGAGI. The sequence derives from an adult who was a healthcare worker with PCR-confirmed SARS-CoV-2 infection or an uninfected control (not recorded which). The chain joins TRBV6-5 to TRBJ2-7; D possibly matches TRBD1 or TRBD2 (5 bases each). Sequenced: whole blood. CDR3 coding DNA: TGTGCCAGCAGTCTCCTGGGACCAAAGGGAGAGCAGTACTTC. Amino acid sequence: CASSLLGPKGEQYF.